The clone carrying this T cell receptor (beta chain) has ten or more counts. It was on clinical symptoms, serum thyroxine, TRAb, thyroid ultrasound and orbital computed tomography that diagnosis relied. The sequenced template was RNA, covering the TCR beta CDR3 region. The workflow started with a first-round RT-PCR run with HTBI primers and then moved on to a second-round multiplex PCR. Each CDR3 protein gets one entry after TCRdb re-called the multiplex PCR reads with MiXCR. Of 300,000 to 450,000 distinct CDR3 sequences in the sample, about 17% were seen once. The data are from a study of Graves' ophthalmopathy and Graves' hyperthyroidism. Sequenced sample: peripheral blood. The receptor's source is an adult woman with stable Graves' hyperthyroidism.

CDR3 nucleotide sequence: TGCAGTGCTAGAGAGAGGAGCGAACCCACCGGGGAGCTGTTTTTT. It codes for CSARERSEPTGELFF. The V gene is TRBV20-1, the J gene TRBJ2-2; the D is unclear. V dropped 0 bases and J dropped 4 bases, with 12 bases sitting between them. CDR3 size: 15 residues. The germline CDR1 and CDR2 sequences are DFQATT and SNEGSKA (reference sequence).